This T cell receptor (beta chain) is from a study of PD-1 blockade in classical Hodgkin lymphoma. About the study: Treatment was intravenous nivolumab, 3 mg/kg every 2 weeks, until progression.

The CDR3 totals 15 residues. V lost 4 bases and J lost 7, with 14 bases in between. Germline lookup yields CDR1 MGHRA and CDR2 YSYEKL. Assay: immunoSEQ multiplex PCR; the TCRdb copy retains only in-frame clones and omits some. The sample includes about 6,400 clones, about 89% of them seen just once. Study-wide results and limits: Exclusion removed patients who began nivolumab under 1 year after ASCT.

Time point denoted: cycle 4 day 1 (C4D1), after less than 7 weeks of nivolumab. In every patient, relapse followed autologous stem cell transplantation, while exposure to brentuximab vedotin differed. Magnetic negative selection was used to purify CD4+ T cells from thawed PBMCs. Comments on this clone: What it recognizes is unknown.

This material consisted of CD4+ T cells from blood, taken before the fourth cycle of nivolumab. The chain employs TRBV4-1 and TRBJ1-6; TRBD1 is a possible D gene (5 bases). This receptor was identified in a human donor with classical Hodgkin lymphoma. Written as DNA, the CDR3 is TGCGCCAGCAGCCGGGACGTGTCGGGCAATTCACCCCTCCACTTT. Its translation: CASSRDVSGNSPLHF.